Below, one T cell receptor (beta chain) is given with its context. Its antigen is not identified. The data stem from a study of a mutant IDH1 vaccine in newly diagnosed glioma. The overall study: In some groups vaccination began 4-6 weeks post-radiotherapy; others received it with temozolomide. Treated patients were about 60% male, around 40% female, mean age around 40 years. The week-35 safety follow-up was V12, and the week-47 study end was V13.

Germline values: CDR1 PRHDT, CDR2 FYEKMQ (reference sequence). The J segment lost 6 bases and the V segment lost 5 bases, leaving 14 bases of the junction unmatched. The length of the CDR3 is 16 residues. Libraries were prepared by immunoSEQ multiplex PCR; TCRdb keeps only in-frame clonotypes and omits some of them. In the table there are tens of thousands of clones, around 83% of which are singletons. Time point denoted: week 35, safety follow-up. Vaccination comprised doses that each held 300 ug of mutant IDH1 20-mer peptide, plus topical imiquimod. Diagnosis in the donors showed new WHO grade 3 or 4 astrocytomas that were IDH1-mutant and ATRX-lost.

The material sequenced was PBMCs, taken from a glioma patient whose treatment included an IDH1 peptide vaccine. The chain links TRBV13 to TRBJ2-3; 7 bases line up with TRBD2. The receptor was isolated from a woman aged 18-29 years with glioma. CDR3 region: CASSPGGPPAMDTQYF. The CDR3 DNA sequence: TGTGCCAGCAGCCCGGGAGGCCCTCCGGCGATGGATACGCAGTATTTT.